This TCR beta chain was found in a study of T cells after yellow fever vaccination. Overall study findings and caveats: CD4 and CD8 compartments shared a small share of clonotypes. Highly abundant clonotypes carried over from the bulk population could end up in FACS-sorted repertoires as contaminants.

TCRdb used MiXCR to reprocess the 5' RACE reads, holding one entry per CDR3 protein. The sample yields some 500,000 distinct CDR3 sequences, roughly 13% seen once. Germline CDR1 is SEHNR and CDR2 is FQNEAQ (reference sequence). V was shortened by 11 bases and J by 0 bases, with 11 bases between the two germline ends. The CDR3 length is 12 residues. This clonotype turned up a few times. What it recognizes is unknown. The specimen comprised PBMCs, sampled on the day of the yellow fever booster vaccination. The chain couples TRBV7-9 to TRBJ2-7; D not resolved. The TCR comes from a man aged 25 to 45 who received the YFV17D yellow fever vaccine. The CDR3 reads CAVVRSSYEQYF. The CDR3 nucleotides read TGTGCCGTAGTACGGAGCTCCTACGAGCAGTACTTC.